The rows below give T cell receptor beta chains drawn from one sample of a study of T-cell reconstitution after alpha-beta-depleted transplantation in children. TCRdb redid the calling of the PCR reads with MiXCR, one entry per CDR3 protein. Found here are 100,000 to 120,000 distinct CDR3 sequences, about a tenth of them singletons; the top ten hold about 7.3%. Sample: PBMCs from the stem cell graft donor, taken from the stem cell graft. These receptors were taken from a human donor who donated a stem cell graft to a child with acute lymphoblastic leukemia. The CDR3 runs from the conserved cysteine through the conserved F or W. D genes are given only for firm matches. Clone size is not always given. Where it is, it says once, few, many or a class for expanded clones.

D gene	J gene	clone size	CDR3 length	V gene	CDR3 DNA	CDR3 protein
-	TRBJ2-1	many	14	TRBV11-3	TGTGCCAGCAGCTTAGGAGGCATAGGCAATGAGCAGTTCTTC	CASSLGGIGNEQFF
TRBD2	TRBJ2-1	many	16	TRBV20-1	TGCAGTGCTAGAGACGCGGGACTAGCGGTCTACAATGAGCAGTTCTTC	CSARDAGLAVYNEQFF
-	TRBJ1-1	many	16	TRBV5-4	TGTGCCAGCAGCTCACCCTACGACACGCTCAACACTGAAGCTTTCTTT	CASSSPYDTLNTEAFF
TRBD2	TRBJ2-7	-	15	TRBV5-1	TGCGCCAGCAGCTCCGGGACTACCCACTCCTACGAGCAGTACTTC	CASSSGTTHSYEQYF
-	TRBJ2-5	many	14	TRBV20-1	TGCAGTGCCGATCCTGGAGGCTGGGGAGAGACCCAGTACTTC	CSADPGGWGETQYF
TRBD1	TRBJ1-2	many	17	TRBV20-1	TGCAGTGCTGACCCCTCCGTGGACAGGGCGCTGTACTATGGCTACACCTTC	CSADPSVDRALYYGYTF
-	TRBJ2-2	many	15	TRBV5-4	TGTGCCAGCACCTCCCGGACAGCGAACACCGGGGAGCTGTTTTTT	CASTSRTANTGELFF
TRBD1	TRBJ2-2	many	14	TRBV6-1	TGTGCCAGCAGAGACAGGGGCAGGACCGGGGAGCTGTTTTTT	CASRDRGRTGELFF
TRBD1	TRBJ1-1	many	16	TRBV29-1	TGCAGCGCCCTCCCCGGGACAGGGGCGTATGGCACTGAAGCTTTCTTT	CSALPGTGAYGTEAFF
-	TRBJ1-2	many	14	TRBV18	TGTGCCAGCTCACCACTGGATGAGGCGGGCGGCTACACCTTC	CASSPLDEAGGYTF
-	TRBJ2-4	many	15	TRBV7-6	TGTGCCAGCAGCCCGTCCCATACCCCTGGAAACATTCAGTACTTC	CASSPSHTPGNIQYF
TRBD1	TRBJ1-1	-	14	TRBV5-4	TGTGCCAGCAGCAGTGTCCGACAGGGCGCTGAAGCTTTCTTT	CASSSVRQGAEAFF
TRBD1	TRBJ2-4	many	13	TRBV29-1	TGCAGCGTTACGGGACAGGCGAAAAACATTCAGTACTTC	CSVTGQAKNIQYF
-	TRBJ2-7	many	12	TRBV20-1	TGCAGTGCTAGTCCAGGGGCCTACGAGCAGTACTTC	CSASPGAYEQYF
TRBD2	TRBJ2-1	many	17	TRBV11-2	TGTGCCAGCAGCGTCACTAGCGGCCAACCCTCCTACAATGAGCAGTTCTTC	CASSVTSGQPSYNEQFF
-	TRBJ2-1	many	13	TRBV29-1	TGCAGCGTGGGACGCTCAGGGGGGGGCGAGCAGTTCTTC	CSVGRSGGGEQFF
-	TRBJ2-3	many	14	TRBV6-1	TGTGCCAGCAGTGAAGTTCAGGGCACAGATACGCAGTATTTT	CASSEVQGTDTQYF
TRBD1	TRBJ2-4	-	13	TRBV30	TGTGCCTGGAGTGTAGACAGGGTTAACATTCAGTACTTC	CAWSVDRVNIQYF
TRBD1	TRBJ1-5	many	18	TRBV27	TGTGCCAGCAGTTTCGGGACAGTGGTCCCTTATAGCAATCAGCCCCAGCATTTT	CASSFGTVVPYSNQPQHF
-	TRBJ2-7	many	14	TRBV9	TGTGCCAGCAGCTCCCAAGGGGGAGGTACAGAGCAGTACTTC	CASSSQGGGTEQYF
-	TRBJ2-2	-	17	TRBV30	TGTGCCTGGAAAGGGGTTTTTAATGCGGGAAACACCGGGGAGCTGTTTTTT	CAWKGVFNAGNTGELFF
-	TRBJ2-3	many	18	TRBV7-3	TGTGCCAGCAGCCCAACAGTTTCCGTTCTCTTTAGCACAGATACGCAGTATTTT	CASSPTVSVLFSTDTQYF
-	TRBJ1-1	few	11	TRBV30	TGTGCCTGGGGGCCCAGGACTGAAGCTTTCTTT	CAWGPRTEAFF
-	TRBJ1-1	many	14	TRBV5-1	TGCGCCAGCAGCTTGGCCGATACATCGACTGAAGCTTTCTTT	CASSLADTSTEAFF
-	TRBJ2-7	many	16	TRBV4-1	TGCGCCAGCAGCCAAGAAGACCGGCGGGGAATCGACGAGCAGTACTTC	CASSQEDRRGIDEQYF
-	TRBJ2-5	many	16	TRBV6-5	TGTGCCAGCAGTTACTTCGGAGCAGGGCCCTTAGAGACCCAGTACTTC	CASSYFGAGPLETQYF
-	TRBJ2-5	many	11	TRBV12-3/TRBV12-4	TGTGCCAGCAGCCTCCGGGAGACCCAGTACTTC	CASSLRETQYF
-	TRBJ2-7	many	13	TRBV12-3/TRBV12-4	TGTGCCAGCAGTTTCCGTGGCTCCTACGAGCAGTACTTC	CASSFRGSYEQYF
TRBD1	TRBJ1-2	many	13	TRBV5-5	TGTGCCAGCAGCCCCCGGACAGGGGGTGGCTACACCTTC	CASSPRTGGGYTF
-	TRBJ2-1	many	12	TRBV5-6	TGTGCCAGCAGCCACCGGGGCAATGAGCAGTTCTTC	CASSHRGNEQFF
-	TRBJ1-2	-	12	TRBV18	TGTGCCAGCTCACCACTAGAGAATGGCTACACCTTC	CASSPLENGYTF
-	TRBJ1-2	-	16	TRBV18	TGTGCCAGCTCACCATTTCCTAGGGATGCGGAAGGTGGCTACACCTTC	CASSPFPRDAEGGYTF
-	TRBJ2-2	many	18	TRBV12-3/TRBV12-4	TGTGCCAGCAGCCCCTCTGGTCCGGGACGCTCGAACACCGGGGAGCTGTTTTTT	CASSPSGPGRSNTGELFF
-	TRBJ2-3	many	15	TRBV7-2	TGTGCCAGCAGCTTACGGGGGTATCGCACAGATACGCAGTATTTT	CASSLRGYRTDTQYF
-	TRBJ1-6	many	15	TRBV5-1	TGCGCCAGCAGCTTGACAGGCGGAGGAAGCTCACCCCTCCACTTT	CASSLTGGGSSPLHF
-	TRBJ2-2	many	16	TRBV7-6	TGTGCCAGCAGCTTAAAATTGGACCAAACAACCGGGGAGCTGTTTTTT	CASSLKLDQTTGELFF
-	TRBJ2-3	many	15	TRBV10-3	TGTGCCATCAGACAATCTAGCGTGGGCACAGATACGCAGTATTTT	CAIRQSSVGTDTQYF
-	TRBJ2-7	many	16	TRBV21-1	TGTGCCAGCAGCCGGGGCCGCGACAGCGACGTTTACGAGCAGTACTTC	CASSRGRDSDVYEQYF
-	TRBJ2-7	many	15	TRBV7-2	TGTGCCAGCAGCTTAGCGGACAGCAGGACCTTCGAGCAGTACTTC	CASSLADSRTFEQYF
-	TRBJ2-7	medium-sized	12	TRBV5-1	TGCGCCAGCAGCCATAATTCCTACGAGCAGTACTTC	CASSHNSYEQYF
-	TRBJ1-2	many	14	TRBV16	TGTGCCAGCAGCCAATCGGCGGGGGGAATTGGCTACACCTTC	CASSQSAGGIGYTF
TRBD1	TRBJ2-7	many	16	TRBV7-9	TGTGCCAGCAGCTTGGGGACCGGGACAGGTCCTTACGAGCAGTACTTC	CASSLGTGTGPYEQYF
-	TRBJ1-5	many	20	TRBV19	TGTGCCAGTAGTATATCCTTTCGGATTCCCCTCGGGGGAAGCAATCAGCCCCAGCATTTT	CASSISFRIPLGGSNQPQHF
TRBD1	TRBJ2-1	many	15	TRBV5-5	TGTGCCAGCAAGCGAGGGACAGTCTCCTACAATGAGCAGTTCTTC	CASKRGTVSYNEQFF
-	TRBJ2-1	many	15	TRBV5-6	TGTGCCAGCAGCTTGAATGGGCAGGGGCACAATGAGCAGTTCTTC	CASSLNGQGHNEQFF
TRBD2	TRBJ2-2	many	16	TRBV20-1	TGCAGTGCTAGAGCTGCCGGAGCGGGGGACACCGGGGAGCTGTTTTTT	CSARAAGAGDTGELFF
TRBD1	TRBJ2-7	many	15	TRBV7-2	TGTGCCAGCAGCTTAAGGGACAGGGGATCGAACGAGCAGTACTTC	CASSLRDRGSNEQYF
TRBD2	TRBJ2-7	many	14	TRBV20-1	TGCAGTGCAAATGGACTAGCGGGGGACTACGAGCAGTACTTC	CSANGLAGDYEQYF
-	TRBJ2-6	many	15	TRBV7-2	TGTGCCAGCAGCAGTCGGGTCTCTGGGGCCAACGTCCTGACTTTC	CASSSRVSGANVLTF
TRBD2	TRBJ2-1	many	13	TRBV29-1	TGCAGCGTTGACACCGGGAGGTTGCATGAGCAGTTCTTC	CSVDTGRLHEQFF